Sequencing of this TCR beta chain was carried out in a study of control samples from healthy donors and cancer patients (dated by TCRdb to 2018 to 2021). Libraries were prepared through the immunoSEQ multiplex PCR assay. This immuneACCESS table, as held by TCRdb, lists in-frame sequences with V and J called but not all clones. Of the missing ones, under half trace to an unresolved V gene in checked studies; the others have no known cause. This sample lists around 130,000 clones; roughly 91% were detected once. In total, the top ten clones hold around 1.6% of the sample. Of note for this clone: Its binding antigen is unknown. No much larger clonotype is one base removed from it; base qualities were not supplied.

Including the terminal cysteine and phenylalanine, the CDR3 comprises 16 residues. The retained sequence is limited to the CDR3, 48 bases, with the frame set at the first base. V drops 4 bases and J drops 2 bases, leaving 16 bases in between. Taken from the germline V gene, the CDR1 and CDR2 loops are SGHAT and FQNNGV. This chain joins TRBV11-2 to TRBJ2-3, and TRBD2 may be the D gene, going by 5 matching bases. The clonotype comes from a man aged 50 to 60 with head and neck cancer. The sample taken for sequencing was PBMCs. The DNA is TGTGCCAGCAGCTATCCGGTAGAGCGGTCCACAGATACGCAGTATTTT. This encodes CASSYPVERSTDTQYF.